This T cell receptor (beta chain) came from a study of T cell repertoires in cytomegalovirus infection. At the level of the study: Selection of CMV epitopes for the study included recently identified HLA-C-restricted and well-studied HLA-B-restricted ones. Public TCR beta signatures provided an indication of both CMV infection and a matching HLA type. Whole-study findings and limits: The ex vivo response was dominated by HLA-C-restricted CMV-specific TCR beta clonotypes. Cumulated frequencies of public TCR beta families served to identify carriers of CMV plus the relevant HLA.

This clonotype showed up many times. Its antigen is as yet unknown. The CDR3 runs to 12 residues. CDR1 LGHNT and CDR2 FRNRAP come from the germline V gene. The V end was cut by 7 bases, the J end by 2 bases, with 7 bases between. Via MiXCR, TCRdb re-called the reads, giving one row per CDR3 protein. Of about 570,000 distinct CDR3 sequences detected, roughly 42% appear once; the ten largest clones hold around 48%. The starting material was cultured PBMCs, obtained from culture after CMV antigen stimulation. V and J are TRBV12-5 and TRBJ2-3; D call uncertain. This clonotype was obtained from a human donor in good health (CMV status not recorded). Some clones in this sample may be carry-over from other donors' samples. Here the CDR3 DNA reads TGTGCTAGTGAAGACTCCACAGATACGCAGTATTTT. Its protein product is CASEDSTDTQYF.